This entry lists 29 T cell receptor beta chains sequenced from one sample in a study of cytomegalovirus exposure and HLA in healthy donors. PCR involved 60 Vbeta and 13 Jbeta primers. The protocol was immunoSEQ multiplex PCR, while the TCRdb copy is restricted to in-frame clones and leaves out a portion. The sample includes under 110,000 clones, 75% seen only once; the top ten take approximately 2.6%. What was sequenced was PBMCs. Receptor source: a male donor in good health and CMV-seropositive.

The chain joins TRBV27 to TRBJ2-7, with no clear D. Germline CDR1 reads MNHEY; CDR2 reads SMNVEV (reference sequence). This CDR3 contains 16 residues. Deletions cut 5 bases from V and 4 bases from J, with 21 bases between. CDR3 region: CASSPTYRLDRYEQYF. As DNA, the CDR3 is TGTGCCAGCAGTCCAACTTATCGACTGGATAGATACGAGCAGTACTTC.

V usage is TRBV4-3 and J usage is TRBJ1-1, with D possibly TRBD1 on 6 matching bases. The CDR3 length is 15 residues. Germline CDR1 is LGHNA and CDR2 is YSLEER. V was clipped by 0 bases and J by 0 bases, with 8 bases between them. CDR3 nucleotide sequence: TGCGCCAGCAGCCAAGATTGGACAGTGAACACTGAAGCTTTCTTT. Its translation is CASSQDWTVNTEAFF.

This clone was observed a handful of times. This chain connects TRBV2 to TRBJ1-5, with 9 bases lining up with TRBD1. The CDR3 contains 16 residues. Trimming cost V 3 bases and J 7 bases; bases outside gene matches: 10. CDR1 SNHLY and CDR2 FYNNEI come from the germline V gene. DNA for the CDR3: TGTGCCAGCAGTGAGGAGAGTCGACAGGGGGGGCAGCCCCAGCATTTT. Residues: CASSEESRQGGQPQHF.

V gene TRBV4-3 combines with J gene TRBJ2-3, with D possibly matching TRBD2 (6 bases). Germline V gene sequence: CDR1 LGHNA, CDR2 YSLEER. The CDR3 loop spans 16 amino acids. Trimming took off 3 bases at V and 2 bases at J, with 15 bases between the two ends. For the CDR3, the DNA is TGCGCCAGCAGCCATACTCAAGGGACTTTCACAGATACGCAGTATTTT. Amino acid sequence: CASSHTQGTFTDTQYF.

V and J are TRBV7-9 and TRBJ1-1; TRBD1 agrees at 8 bases. This CDR3 spans 14 amino acids. J gave up 5 bases and V 7 bases, and 9 bases lay outside the gene matches. In germline, CDR1 is SEHNR, CDR2 FQNEAQ (reference sequence). The CDR3 is CASTQTGEGTEAFF. CDR3 DNA sequence: TGTGCCAGCACCCAGACAGGGGAAGGGACTGAAGCTTTCTTT.

The chain is built from TRBV19 and TRBJ2-3; tentative D call: TRBD2 (5 bases). Germline assignment: CDR1 LNHDA and CDR2 SQIVND (reference sequence). The V and J ends lost 4 bases and 9 bases respectively, with 11 bases between them. The CDR3 has 12 amino acids. The CDR3, as DNA: TGTGCCAGTAGTACGGACCCTAGCACGCAGTATTTT. Amino acid sequence: CASSTDPSTQYF.

This clone was detected only once. The chain joins TRBV15 to TRBJ2-7, with 8 bases aligning to TRBD2. J was trimmed by 2 bases and V by 5 bases; bases with no gene match: 11. Germline loops: CDR1 LNHNV, CDR2 YYDKDF (reference sequence). CDR3 length: 16 residues. The CDR3 sequence is CATSLRPSGSTYEQYF. In nucleotides, the CDR3 is TGTGCCACCAGCTTGCGGCCTAGCGGGTCAACCTACGAGCAGTACTTC.

The gene calls are TRBV4-1 and TRBJ2-7; D might be TRBD1 (5 bases). The CDR3 totals 15 residues. Germline assignment: CDR1 MGHRA and CDR2 YSYEKL. V shed 4 bases and J shed 1 base, with 14 bases lying between them. DNA for the CDR3: TGCGCCAGCAGCCCATCCGACAGTATTTCCTACGAGCAGTACTTC. Its translation is CASSPSDSISYEQYF.

This chain uses TRBV5-1 with TRBJ2-1; TRBD1 matches at 9 bases. J gave up 5 bases and V 5 bases, and 11 bases lay outside the gene matches. Per the germline V gene, CDR1 is SGHRS and CDR2 is YFSETQ. This CDR3 comprises 16 residues. CDR3 sequence reads: CASRMRQGGRNNEQFF. The CDR3 nucleotides are TGCGCCAGCAGGATGAGACAGGGGGGGAGGAACAATGAGCAGTTCTTC.

This chain links TRBV11-2 with TRBJ2-1; D uncertain. The CDR3 totals 14 residues. V was clipped by 1 base and J by 9 bases, with 13 bases between them. Germline CDR1 reads SGHAT; CDR2 reads FQNNGV. This CDR3 is CASSLGATLSEQFF. The CDR3 bases are TGTGCCAGCAGCTTAGGTGCTACTCTCTCTGAGCAGTTCTTC.

The chain links TRBV27 to TRBJ2-7, with 10 bases fitting TRBD1. V lost 6 bases and J lost 2; bases outside the gene matches: 4. This CDR3 contains 14 residues. Germline CDR1 MNHEY, CDR2 SMNVEV (reference sequence). In nucleotides, the CDR3 is TGTGCCAGCAGGGGGGACAGGGGCGCCTACGAGCAGTACTTC. Translating it yields CASRGDRGAYEQYF.

The CDR3 reads CASSLEGAPSGTDTQYF. DNA for the CDR3: TGTGCCAGCAGCTTAGAGGGAGCCCCCTCGGGCACAGATACGCAGTATTTT. The gene calls are TRBV7-8 and TRBJ2-3; maybe TRBD2 (5 bases). This CDR3 is 17 amino acids long. The germline gives CDR1 SGHVS, CDR2 FQNEAQ. V was pared by 1 base and J by 1 base, with 15 bases between.

In its sample, this clone was seen a few times. The chain joins TRBV7-8 to TRBJ2-1, with 8 nucleotides matching TRBD2. CDR3 length: 12 amino acids. The junction had 6 bases not matched to a gene; V was cut back by 5 bases and J by 12 bases. Germline V gene lookup returns CDR1 SGHVS and CDR2 FQNEAQ. The DNA for the CDR3 is TGTGCCAGCAGCACTAGCGGAAGTACGCAGTTCTTC. Protein product: CASSTSGSTQFF.

J is TRBJ2-3 and V is TRBV7-3, with 8 bases aligning to TRBD2. CDR3 length: 16 residues. V gave up 5 bases and J gave up 2 bases; unmatched junction bases: 9. Germline CDR1 reads SGHTA; CDR2 reads FQGTGA. In DNA, the CDR3 is TGTGCCAGCAGCCACGGAGCGGGGGCCTTCACAGATACGCAGTATTTT. Its translation is CASSHGAGAFTDTQYF. Complete variable domain (other parts from reference TRBV7-3 and TRBJ2-3): GAGVSQTPSNKVTEKGKYVELRCDPISGHTALYWYRQSLGQGPEFLIYFQGTGAADDSGLPNDRFFAVRPEGSVSTLKIQRTERGDSAVYLCASSHGAGAFTDTQYFGPGTRLTVL.

The chain is built from TRBV18 and TRBJ1-1, with D maybe TRBD1 (5 bases). V lost 6 bases, J lost 4 bases, and 18 bases lay in between. Germline CDR1 reads KGHSH; CDR2 reads LQKENI. The CDR3 extends over 15 amino acids. CDR3 residues: CASSSHPGGGTEAFF. The CDR3, as DNA: TGTGCCAGCTCCTCTCATCCCGGGGGTGGCACTGAAGCTTTCTTT.

The chain links TRBV9 to TRBJ2-1; 10 positions match TRBD2. The J segment lost 4 bases and the V segment lost 0 bases, leaving 4 bases of the junction unmatched. From germline, CDR1 is SGDLS and CDR2 YYNGEE. This CDR3 contains 16 residues. CDR3 residues: CASSVVEAGGYNEQFF. CDR3 nucleotides: TGTGCCAGCAGCGTAGTTGAAGCGGGAGGGTACAATGAGCAGTTCTTC.

This clone is a singleton in its sample. J is TRBJ2-1 and V is TRBV9; TRBD1 is a possible D gene (5 bases). With 0 bases removed from V and 6 bases from J, the gap between germline ends came to 10 bases. The V gene's germline CDR1 is SGDLS and CDR2 YYNGEE. This CDR3 spans 14 amino acids. The CDR3 spells CASSVVGQGNEQFF. CDR3 nucleotides: TGTGCCAGCAGCGTAGTGGGGCAGGGCAATGAGCAGTTCTTC.

The chain employs TRBV6-4 and TRBJ2-3, with 12 bases that match TRBD2. Trimming at V came to 5 bases and at J to 1 base, leaving 4 bases not matched to a gene. Germline assignment: CDR1 MRHNA and CDR2 SNTAGT. This CDR3 is built from 16 residues. The CDR3 loop is CASSKTSGSGTDTQYF. The CDR3 nucleotides read TGTGCCAGCAGTAAGACTAGCGGGAGTGGCACAGATACGCAGTATTTT.

J is TRBJ2-3 and V is TRBV4-2, with D perhaps matching TRBD1 (6 bases). V was trimmed by 1 base and J by 5 bases, leaving 16 bases between them. This CDR3 region has 16 residues. Germline-derived CDR1 and CDR2 are LGHNA and YNFKEQ. The CDR3 coding sequence is TGTGCCAGCAGCCAAGTCAAAGGGGGTTGGGGAGATACGCAGTATTTT. Translated: CASSQVKGGWGDTQYF.

This chain links TRBV29-1 with TRBJ1-2; a possible D gene is TRBD1 (5 bases). This CDR3 region has 14 residues. CDR1 SQVTM and CDR2 ANQGSEA come from the germline V gene. Trimming stripped 7 bases from V and 6 bases from J, with 21 bases between. The CDR3 region is CSAPLQVWGDGYTF. For the CDR3, the DNA is TGCAGCGCCCCCCTACAGGTTTGGGGTGATGGCTACACCTTC.

The J gene is TRBJ2-5, the V gene TRBV5-1; 7 nucleotides agree with TRBD1. The DNA end is more similar to TRBJ2-7, so the J call may be wrong. Per germline, CDR1 SGHRS and CDR2 YFSETQ. This CDR3 region has 16 residues. Here the CDR3 reads CASSYYPGQLSYEQYF. CDR3 sequence (DNA): TGCGCCAGCAGCTACTATCCGGGACAGCTATCCTACGAGCAGTACTTC.

This sequence joins TRBV10-2 and TRBJ2-3; 10 bases match TRBD2. CDR3 size: 19 residues. Trimming at V came to 5 bases and at J to 0 bases, leaving 14 bases not matched to a gene. Germline-derived CDR1 and CDR2 are WSHSY and SAAADI. CDR3 nucleotides: TGCGCCAGCAGTTTCCGGCTTAGCGGGGGGACAACTAGCACAGATACGCAGTATTTT. Protein: CASSFRLSGGTTSTDTQYF.

The chain uses TRBV7-2 and TRBJ2-7, with TRBD2 matching over 8 bases. CDR1 SGHTA and CDR2 FQGNSA come from the germline V gene. CDR3 length: 14 residues. Trimming at V came to 5 bases and at J to 1 base, leaving 4 bases not matched to a gene. The CDR3 DNA follows: TGTGCCAGCAGCCCCGGCGGGGGGTCCTACGAGCAGTACTTC. Translation gives CASSPGGGSYEQYF.

The gene calls are TRBV18 and TRBJ2-1; the match to TRBD1 covers 9 bases. The V gene end was trimmed by 1 base and the J gene end by 9 bases; junction bases not matched to a gene: 7. The CDR3 contains 15 residues. The germline CDR1 and CDR2 sequences are KGHSH and LQKENI. The CDR3 reads CASSPRRDRESEQFF. The DNA of the CDR3 is TGTGCCAGCTCACCACGCCGGGACAGGGAATCTGAGCAGTTCTTC.

This rearrangement joins TRBV2 to TRBJ1-6; 9 bases are shared with TRBD1. Germline V gene lookup returns CDR1 SNHLY and CDR2 FYNNEI. The CDR3 spans 14 residues. V was pared by 7 bases and J by 10 bases, with 8 bases of the junction left unmatched. CDR3 nucleotide sequence: TGTGCCAGCAAATCCGGGACAGGGCTCTCACCCCTCCACTTT. Encoded protein: CASKSGTGLSPLHF.

This sequence joins TRBV5-4 and TRBJ1-1; no definite D call. Trimming took off 6 bases at V and 3 bases at J, with 15 bases between the two ends. Germline CDR1 SGHNT, CDR2 YYREEE (reference sequence). The CDR3 sequence is 14 residues long. The CDR3 loop reads CASTWSRMDTEAFF. The CDR3 DNA reads as TGTGCCAGCACCTGGTCCAGGATGGACACTGAAGCTTTCTTT.

The gene calls are TRBV6-5 and TRBJ1-1; the match to TRBD1 covers 8 bases. CDR1 is MNHEY and CDR2 is SVGAGI in the germline V gene. CDR3 length: 14 residues. The V gene end was trimmed by 5 bases and the J gene end by 3 bases; junction bases not matched to a gene: 5. The CDR3 region has the DNA TGTGCCAGCAGTCCGACGGACAGGGACACTGAAGCTTTCTTT. Its translation is CASSPTDRDTEAFF.

The chain joins TRBV6-1 to TRBJ2-7, with a possible D match to TRBD1 (5 bases). The germline V and J ends were trimmed by 3 bases and 3 bases, with 6 bases remaining between them. This CDR3 has 12 residues. CDR1 MNHNS and CDR2 SASEGT come from the germline V gene. CDR3 loop: CASSDRVYEQYF. CDR3 nucleotides: TGTGCCAGCAGTGACAGGGTCTACGAGCAGTACTTC.

The J gene is TRBJ2-7, the V gene TRBV19; 7 nucleotides align to TRBD2. CDR1 is LNHDA and CDR2 is SQIVND in the germline V gene (reference sequence). The CDR3 loop spans 14 amino acids. With V trimmed by 9 bases and J by 6 bases, 14 bases remained unmatched. The CDR3 region is CASEDGRLAGEQYF. CDR3 DNA sequence: TGTGCCAGCGAGGACGGGAGGCTAGCAGGCGAGCAGTACTTC.